This T cell receptor beta chain was sequenced in a study of beta chain features in type 1 diabetes. This clone was recorded a few times. Other DNA sequences within the sample encode an identical CDR3. Every isolated RNA sample was fully reverse transcribed, so sequencing captured expressed TCRB transcripts. Assay: immunoSEQ multiplex PCR; the TCRdb copy retains only in-frame clones and omits some. This sample has almost 350,000 clones, with about 19% found just once. The CDR3 length is 13 residues. From germline, CDR1 is KGHSH and CDR2 LQKENI. V shed 2 bases and J shed 5 bases, with 7 bases lying between them. Isolation of CD4+ naive, central memory, regulatory and stem cell-like memory cells was achieved by sorting via CD45RO/CCR7/CD25/CD127/CD95/CD27. Once sorted, every population was more than 95% pure.

The chain couples TRBV18 to TRBJ1-5; D ambiguous. The source is a woman aged 18-35 years in good health. The sample consisted of naive CD4+ T cells from blood. CDR3 in amino acids: CASSPGRDQPQHF. The CDR3 region has the DNA TGTGCCAGCTCACCAGGGAGAGATCAGCCCCAGCATTTT.